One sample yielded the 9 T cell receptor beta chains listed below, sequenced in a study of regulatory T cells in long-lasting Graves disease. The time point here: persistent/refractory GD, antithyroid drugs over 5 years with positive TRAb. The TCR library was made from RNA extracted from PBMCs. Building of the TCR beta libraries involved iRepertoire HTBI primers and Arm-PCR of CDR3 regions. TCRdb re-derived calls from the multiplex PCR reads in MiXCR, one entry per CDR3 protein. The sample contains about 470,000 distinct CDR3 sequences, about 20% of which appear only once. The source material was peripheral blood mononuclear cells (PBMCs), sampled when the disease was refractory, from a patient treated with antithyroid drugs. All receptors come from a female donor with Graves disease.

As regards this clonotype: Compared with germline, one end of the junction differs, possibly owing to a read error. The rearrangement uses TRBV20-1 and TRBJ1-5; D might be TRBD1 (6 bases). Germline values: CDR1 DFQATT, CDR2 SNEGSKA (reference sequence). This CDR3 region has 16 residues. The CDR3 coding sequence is TGCAGTGCTAGATACGGACAGCCTTATAGCGATCAGCCCCAGCATTTT. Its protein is CSARYGQPYSDQPQHF.

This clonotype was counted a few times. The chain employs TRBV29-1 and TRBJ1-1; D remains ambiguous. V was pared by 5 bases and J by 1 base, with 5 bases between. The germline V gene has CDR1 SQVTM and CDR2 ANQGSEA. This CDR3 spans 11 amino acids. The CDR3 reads CSVIQNTEAFF. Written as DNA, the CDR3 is TGCAGCGTTATACAGAACACTGAAGCTTTCTTT.

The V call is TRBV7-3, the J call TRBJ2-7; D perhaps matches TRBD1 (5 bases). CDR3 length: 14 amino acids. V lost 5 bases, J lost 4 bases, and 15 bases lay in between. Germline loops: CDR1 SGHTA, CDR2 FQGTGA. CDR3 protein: CASSPGLGQYEQYF. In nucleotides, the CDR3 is TGTGCCAGCAGCCCTGGTTTGGGGCAGTACGAGCAGTACTTC.

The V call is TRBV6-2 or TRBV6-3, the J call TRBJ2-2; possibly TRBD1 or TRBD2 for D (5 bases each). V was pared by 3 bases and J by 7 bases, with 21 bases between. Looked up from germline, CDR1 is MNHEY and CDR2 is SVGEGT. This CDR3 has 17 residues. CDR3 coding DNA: TGTGCCAGCAGTTATCGGGGACCGGCCCTCCTTGGCGGGGAGCTGTTTTTT. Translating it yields CASSYRGPALLGGELFF.

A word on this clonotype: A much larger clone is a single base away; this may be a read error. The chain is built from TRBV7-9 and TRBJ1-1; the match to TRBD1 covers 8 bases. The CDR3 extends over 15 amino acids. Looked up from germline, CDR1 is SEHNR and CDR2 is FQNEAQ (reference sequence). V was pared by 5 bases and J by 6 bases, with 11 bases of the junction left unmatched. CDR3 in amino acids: CASSRTGGSDAEAFF. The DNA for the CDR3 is TGTGCCAGCAGCCGAACAGGGGGTTCGGACGCTGAAGCTTTCTTT. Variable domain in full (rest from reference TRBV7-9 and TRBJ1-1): DTGVSQNPRHKITKRGQNVTFRCDPISEHNRLYWYRQTLGQGPEFLTYFQNEAQLEKSRLLSDRFSAERPKGSFSTLEIQRTEQGDSAMYLCASSRTGGSDAEAFFGQGTRLTVV.

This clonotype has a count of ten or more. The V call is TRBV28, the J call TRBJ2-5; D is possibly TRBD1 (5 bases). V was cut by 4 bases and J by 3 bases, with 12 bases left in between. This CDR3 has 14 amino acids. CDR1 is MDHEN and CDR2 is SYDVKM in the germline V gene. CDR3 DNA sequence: TGTGCCAGCAGTTCGACAGATATGAAAGAGACCCAGTACTTC. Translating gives CASSSTDMKETQYF.

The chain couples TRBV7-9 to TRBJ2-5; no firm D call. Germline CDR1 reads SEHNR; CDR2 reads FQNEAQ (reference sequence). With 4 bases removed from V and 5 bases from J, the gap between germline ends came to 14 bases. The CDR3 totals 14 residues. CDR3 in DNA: TGTGCCAGCAGCTCAGACTCCTTTCGGGAGACCCAGTACTTC. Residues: CASSSDSFRETQYF.

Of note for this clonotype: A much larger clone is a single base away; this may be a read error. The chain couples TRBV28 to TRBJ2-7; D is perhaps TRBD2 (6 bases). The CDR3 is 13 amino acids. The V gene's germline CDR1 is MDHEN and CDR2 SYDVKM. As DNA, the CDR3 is TGTGCCTGCAGCCCCTCGGGAGTTTACGAGCAGTACTTC. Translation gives CACSPSGVYEQYF.

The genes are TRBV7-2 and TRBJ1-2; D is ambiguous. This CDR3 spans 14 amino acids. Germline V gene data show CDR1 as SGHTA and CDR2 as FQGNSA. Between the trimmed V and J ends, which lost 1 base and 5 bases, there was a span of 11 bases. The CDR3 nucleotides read TGTGCCAGCAGCTTAGATCTGATCCAGTATGGCTACACCTTC. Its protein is CASSLDLIQYGYTF.